Reported below is one T cell receptor (beta chain). Its antigen is still unknown. Within one base of it there is no much larger clone, and no base qualities were kept. Library method: the immunoSEQ multiplex PCR assay. RNA was extracted from all samples and reverse transcribed into cDNA as template for TCR sequencing. SuperScript III was used for first-strand cDNA synthesis, primed with a 2:1 mix of oligo-dT and random hexamers. A synthetic immune receptor repertoire was used to measure amplification bias, and any remaining bias was corrected computationally. The study's processing was this. Raw reads were preprocessed to remove errors, and CDR3 was defined by IMGT conventions from the conserved cysteine to phenylalanine. Clonality was calculated as 1 minus Shannon entropy normalized by log2 of the number of productive unique TCRs. CD4 or CD8 identity of scalp clones was inferred by cross-referencing scalp TCRbeta sequences with sorted blood CD4 and CD8 repertoires. The table comes from immuneACCESS by way of TCRdb, which keeps in-frame sequences with V and J called. Part of the clones is missing from these tables; in studies checked, under half for an unresolved V gene and the rest for unknown reasons. V and J calls and clone size are those listed in that table; D and trimming were worked out from the DNA. This sample holds around 210,000 clones; about three fifths were observed only once. The top ten hold 4.2% of the sample.

This entry belongs to a study of CD8+ T cells in alopecia areata (dated by TCRdb to between 2017 and 2018). In terms of the full investigation: The treated patients, all with moderate-to-severe alopecia areata, were enrolled in an open-label pilot trial of oral tofacitinib given at 5 to 10 mg twice daily. Human TCRbeta sequencing covered scalp tissue and sorted CD4+ and CD8+ peripheral blood T cells from patchy and totalis/universalis alopecia areata patients and healthy controls. In treated patients, disease severity was measured using the SALT score, which gives the percentage of scalp surface area affected. Patients stayed on tofacitinib for 6 to 18 months and then had 6 months of follow-up off drug so that delayed response and recurrence could be assessed. Patients on tofacitinib were biopsied at baseline and after 4 and 24 weeks of treatment, and several of the patients also had a later scalp biopsy. In both human patients and the C3H/HeJ mouse model, the study applied high-throughput TCRbeta sequencing to look at T cell clonal expansion in alopecia areata. Scalp clonality was compared across normal scalp (n=4), patchy alopecia areata scalp (n=8), and alopecia totalis/universalis scalp (n=8). RNA came from the PAXgene miRNA kit for fixed scalp, the miRNeasy kit for PBMCs, and the RNeasy kit for mouse skin. immunoSEQ multiplex PCR using 35 Vbeta forward primers and 13 Jbeta reverse primers was used to amplify TCRbeta CDR3 regions. Overall study outcomes, separate from this receptor: Unlike mouse skin, where gammadelta T cells dominate, normal human skin contains resident alphabeta T cells that get sequenced too, which complicates analysis of the scalp TCR repertoire. The treated cohort was small, with a single nonresponder, so links between baseline CD8+ expansion and response need larger studies. During tofacitinib treatment, many expanded lesional clones stuck around in both scalp and blood, and this persistence may partly explain why relapse happens after treatment is stopped. Shared TCR sequences between patients were less evident than in mice, which may be partly attributable to HLA diversity in the patient population. With tofacitinib, both scalp clonality and the number of expanded CD8+ clones among the top 100 scalp clones went down significantly. Higher clonality and more expanded CD8+ clones were observed in lesional scalp than in normal scalp, particularly in alopecia totalis/universalis, a finding suggestive of antigenic drive.

According to the study, the label for this sample's time point signals: more than 3 weeks on oral tofacitinib. In the paper's terms, the treatment or condition label means: oral pan-JAK inhibitor, 5-10 mg twice daily. Lesional scalp punch biopsies and peripheral blood were collected from alopecia areata patients. PBMCs were isolated by density centrifugation and stained for CD3, CD4 and CD8, and CD4+ and CD8+ T cells were sorted on a FACSAria. Including the terminal cysteine and phenylalanine, the CDR3 comprises 14 residues. The entry retains the CDR3 DNA only, 42 bases that are in frame from base 1. Reading the germline V gene (reference sequence) gives CDR1 GTSNPN and CDR2 SVGIG. Compared with germline, V lacks 2 bases and J lacks 7 bases; bases without a gene match: 8.

This receptor was taken from a human donor with alopecia areata. Sequences were derived from CD4+ T cells sorted from blood, sampled at week 4, from a patient treated with tofacitinib. This chain joins TRBV30 to TRBJ2-1, with 7 central nucleotides matching TRBD2. The CDR3 region has the sequence CAWSRAGWENEQFF. The DNA sequence is given as TGTGCCTGGAGTCGAGCGGGGTGGGAAAATGAGCAGTTCTTC.